The rows below give T cell receptor beta chains drawn from one sample of a study of blood T cell repertoires in COVID-19. Using immunoSEQ multiplex PCR, the repertoire was profiled, and TCRdb retains in-frame clones only, with some absent. The sample consists of about 160,000 clones, around 84% of them appearing once. The source material was peripheral blood. The receptors here all came from a man aged 35-49 years with acute or convalescent COVID-19. Both conserved end residues are part of each CDR3. Each record gives: CDR3 length, V gene, D gene, clone size, J gene, CDR3 DNA, CDR3 protein. D genes are given only for firm matches. Clone size is given for some rows only: seen once, a few or many times, or a class if the clone is expanded.

13	TRBV5-4	-	-	TRBJ1-2	TGTGCCAGCAGCTTAGCCCCGGGGACAGGCTACACCTTC	CASSLAPGTGYTF
14	TRBV30	-	-	TRBJ2-7	TGTGCCTGGGCTCCCGGGACAAAGGGTCTCGAGCAGTACTTC	CAWAPGTKGLEQYF
16	TRBV7-8	TRBD1	-	TRBJ1-2	TGTGCCAGCAGCTACAGGGGAAAGGGGTATGGCTATGGCTACACCTTC	CASSYRGKGYGYGYTF
15	TRBV28	-	once	TRBJ1-5	TGTGCCAGCAGTTTTAGGGGCAGCGCGAATCAGCCCCAGCATTTT	CASSFRGSANQPQHF
14	TRBV5-1	-	-	TRBJ1-4	TGCGCCAGCAGCTTGGGCCCGAGTAATGAAAAACTGTTTTTT	CASSLGPSNEKLFF
12	TRBV3-1/TRBV3-2	-	-	TRBJ2-1	TGTGCCAGCAGCCAAGAACGAGGTGAGCAGTTCTTC	CASSQERGEQFF
18	TRBV19	-	-	TRBJ1-5	TGTGCCAGTAGTGCAGGCAGGCGAACTGGAGGGTTGAATCAGCCCCAGCATTTT	CASSAGRRTGGLNQPQHF
15	TRBV2	TRBD2	few	TRBJ2-1	TGTGCCAGCAGAGATGGACTAGCGGGGTACAATGAGCAGTTCTTC	CASRDGLAGYNEQFF
14	TRBV5-1	TRBD1	-	TRBJ2-5	TGCGCCAGCAGCTTGGGACAGGGGCAAGAGACCCAGTACTTC	CASSLGQGQETQYF
14	TRBV14	TRBD1	-	TRBJ2-5	TGTGCCAGCAGCCAGCAGACAGGGCGGGAGACCCAGTACTTC	CASSQQTGRETQYF
12	TRBV6-5	-	-	TRBJ1-6	TGTGCCAGCAGTTACGAGGGTTCACCCCTCCACTTT	CASSYEGSPLHF
13	TRBV30	-	-	TRBJ1-2	TGTGCCTGGAGTGTAGGGACAAGCTATGGCTACACCTTC	CAWSVGTSYGYTF
19	TRBV30	TRBD1	-	TRBJ1-4	TGTGCCTGCGGTCGGACAGGGAAAGGGGTTTTAGCAACTAATGAAAAACTGTTTTTT	CACGRTGKGVLATNEKLFF
12	TRBV3-1/TRBV3-2	-	-	TRBJ2-7	TGTGCCAGCAGCCAAGAAGGAGGGGCGCAGTACTTC	CASSQEGGAQYF
14	TRBV2	TRBD1	-	TRBJ2-5	TGTGCCAGCAAAACCGGGACAGCCGGGGAGACCCAGTACTTC	CASKTGTAGETQYF
15	TRBV7-3	TRBD2	-	TRBJ2-2	TGTGCCAGCAGCTACCTAGCGGGGGTAACCGGGGAGCTGTTTTTT	CASSYLAGVTGELFF
19	TRBV6-2/TRBV6-3	TRBD1	-	TRBJ2-7	TGTGCCAGCAGTTACGCCATAGGACAGGGGTTTTTTACCTCCTACGAGCAGTACTTC	CASSYAIGQGFFTSYEQYF
14	TRBV5-6	-	-	TRBJ2-1	TGTGCCAGCAGCTTGGGCGGGAATCCCAATGAGCAGTTCTTC	CASSLGGNPNEQFF
15	TRBV13	-	-	TRBJ1-6	TGTGCCAGCAGCTTACGTTCCGCCTATCTTTCACCCCTCCACTTT	CASSLRSAYLSPLHF
12	TRBV29-1	-	-	TRBJ1-1	TGCAGCGCTGCAGGGATGAACACTGAAGCTTTCTTT	CSAAGMNTEAFF
15	TRBV4-3	-	-	TRBJ1-1	TGCGCCAGCAGCCAAGATCGAGGACAGAACACTGAAGCTTTCTTT	CASSQDRGQNTEAFF
13	TRBV7-6	-	-	TRBJ1-1	TGTGCCAGCAGCTTCGGGGGTAACACTGAAGCTTTCTTT	CASSFGGNTEAFF
18	TRBV5-1	-	-	TRBJ2-3	TGCGCCAGCAGCTCGTGGGCCCCGACGGAGGGTCACACAGATACGCAGTATTTT	CASSSWAPTEGHTDTQYF
14	TRBV27	TRBD1	few	TRBJ1-6	TGTGCCAGCAGTTTAACCAGGGGGGTATCACCCCTCCACTTT	CASSLTRGVSPLHF
13	TRBV28	-	-	TRBJ1-5	TGTGCCAGCAGTTCGGGGGGCAATCAGCCCCAGCATTTT	CASSSGGNQPQHF
13	TRBV7-2	-	-	TRBJ1-2	TGTGCCAGCAGCTTAGGGAGGTCCTATGGCTACACCTTC	CASSLGRSYGYTF
18	TRBV27	TRBD2	once	TRBJ2-3	TGTGCCAGCAGTTTTATTACTAGCGGGGGTCCTAGCACAGATACGCAGTATTTT	CASSFITSGGPSTDTQYF
18	TRBV18	-	-	TRBJ1-4	TGTGCCAGCTCACTCCTTGGTGCGAGACTTAACTATAATGAAAAACTGTTTTTT	CASSLLGARLNYNEKLFF
13	TRBV27	-	-	TRBJ2-2	TGTGCCAGCAGTCCCACGAACACCGGGGAGCTGTTTTTT	CASSPTNTGELFF
13	TRBV6-1	TRBD1	-	TRBJ2-1	TGTGCCAGCAGTGAGCCGGGACAGGGTGAGCAGTTCTTC	CASSEPGQGEQFF
15	TRBV11-2	-	-	TRBJ1-4	TGTGCCAGCAGCTTAAGTAGTAATTATAATGAAAAACTGTTTTTT	CASSLSSNYNEKLFF
13	TRBV30	-	-	TRBJ1-2	TGTGCCTGCCCAAGCGGCACACCGTATGGCTACACCTTC	CACPSGTPYGYTF
14	TRBV5-6	TRBD1	-	TRBJ1-4	TGTGCCAGCAGCGGCGGGACAGGGGGTGAAAAACTGTTTTTT	CASSGGTGGEKLFF
14	TRBV2	-	-	TRBJ1-5	TGTGCCAGCAGTGAACGTCAGGCAGCCCAGCCCCAGCATTTT	CASSERQAAQPQHF
15	TRBV5-4	-	-	TRBJ2-5	TGTGCCAGCAGCCTTGGTCGGGGGGCTAGGGAGACCCAGTACTTC	CASSLGRGARETQYF
14	TRBV6-2/TRBV6-3	-	-	TRBJ2-7	TGTGCCAGCAGTTACGGGGGCAACTCCTACGAGCAGTACTTC	CASSYGGNSYEQYF
14	TRBV10-1	-	-	TRBJ2-7	TGCGCCAGCAGTGAAGCGAATGGAATATCCGAGCAGTACTTC	CASSEANGISEQYF
15	TRBV29-1	-	-	TRBJ1-2	TGCAGCGTGGGACGGGGGTCAGGGAGTGGCTATGGCTACACCTTC	CSVGRGSGSGYGYTF
15	TRBV7-8	TRBD2	-	TRBJ2-1	TGTGCCAGCAGCTTAGACGGACTAGCTGAAAATGAGCAGTTCTTC	CASSLDGLAENEQFF
14	TRBV9	TRBD2	-	TRBJ2-1	TGTGCCAGCAGCCCGGGACTAGCGACGAATGAGCAGTTCTTC	CASSPGLATNEQFF
16	TRBV19	-	-	TRBJ2-2	TGTGCCAGTAGACCCACTGGGCCAAGCGGCACCGGGGAGCTGTTTTTT	CASRPTGPSGTGELFF
13	TRBV12-3/TRBV12-4	-	-	TRBJ1-5	TGTGCCAGCAGGGTGTGGGGGGAGCAGCCCCAGCATTTT	CASRVWGEQPQHF
16	TRBV13	TRBD1	-	TRBJ1-2	TGTGCCAGCAGCGAAGGACAGGGGGCGAGAAACTATGGCTACACCTTC	CASSEGQGARNYGYTF
15	TRBV9	TRBD1	-	TRBJ1-3	TGTGCCAGCAGCTACCAGACAGGGGTTGGAAACACCATATATTTT	CASSYQTGVGNTIYF
15	TRBV30	TRBD1	-	TRBJ2-7	TGTGCCTGGAGACCCCGGGACAGGATATCCTACGAGCAGTACTTC	CAWRPRDRISYEQYF
14	TRBV10-3	-	-	TRBJ1-1	TGTGCCACGTCATCCGGGGGGAGCTATCTTGAAGCTTTCTTT	CATSSGGSYLEAFF